These 13 T cell receptor beta chains share one sample of origin, sequenced in a study of blood T cell repertoires in COVID-19. Generated by immunoSEQ multiplex PCR, the TCRdb table keeps only in-frame clones and is missing some. The table records hundreds of thousands of clones, roughly 90% of them present only once. The source material was PBMCs or T cells enriched from blood (not recorded which). The receptor source for this set is a woman between 40 and 55 years old who had recovered from COVID-19.

The chain is built from TRBV15 and TRBJ2-7, with D perhaps TRBD2 (6 bases). V gave up 3 bases and J gave up 6 bases, with 12 bases separating them. Germline V gene lookup returns CDR1 LNHNV and CDR2 YYDKDF (reference sequence). The CDR3 is 13 residues long. The CDR3 nucleotides read TGTGCCACCAGCAGGGAACGGGAGCGCGAGCAGTACTTC. Amino acid sequence: CATSREREREQYF.

The J gene is TRBJ2-3, the V gene TRBV24-1; no clear D gene. V was clipped by 7 bases and J by 1 base, with 5 bases between them. Germline V CDR1 and CDR2: KGHDR, SFDVKD. CDR3 length: 12 residues. The DNA of the CDR3 is TGTGCCACCAGCGAGGGCACAGATACGCAGTATTTT. Protein product: CATSEGTDTQYF.

This clone was detected only a few times. The chain is built from TRBV28 and TRBJ2-3, with D unresolved. The CDR3 extends over 14 amino acids. Per germline, CDR1 MDHEN and CDR2 SYDVKM. Trimming stripped 6 bases from V and 8 bases from J, with 18 bases between. The CDR3 coding sequence is TGTGCCAGCAGCCTCTCAAAGCCGCCTGGTACGCAGTATTTT. Residues: CASSLSKPPGTQYF. Looking up the rest from reference TRBV28 and TRBJ2-3 gives the full variable domain: DVKVTQSSRYLVKRTGEKVFLECVQDMDHENMFWYRQDPGLGLRLIYFSYDVKMKEKGDIPEGYSVSREKKERFSLILESASTNQTSMYLCASSLSKPPGTQYFGPGTRLTVL.

The rearrangement joins TRBV3-1 (or the pseudogene TRBV3-2) to TRBJ2-1, with 11 bases lining up with TRBD2. V lost 1 base to trimming and J lost 0 bases; unmatched junction nucleotides: 8. Germline CDR1 reads LGHDT; CDR2 reads YNNKEL (reference sequence). CDR3 length: 19 residues. CDR3: CASSQVLAGGFSSYNEQFF. DNA of the CDR3: TGTGCCAGCAGCCAAGTTCTAGCGGGGGGCTTTAGCTCCTACAATGAGCAGTTCTTC.

The chain recombines TRBV5-1 with TRBJ2-5; D is possibly TRBD1 (6 bases). Trimming shortened V by 4 bases and J by 2 bases, and 12 bases separated the two germline ends. The CDR3 is 14 residues long. The germline V gene encodes CDR1 SGHRS and CDR2 YFSETQ. Here the CDR3 reads CASSTGQLQETQYF. CDR3 DNA sequence: TGCGCCAGCAGCACCGGACAGTTACAAGAGACCCAGTACTTC.

The chain couples TRBV5-8 to TRBJ1-1, with D possibly matching TRBD1 (6 bases). V lost 3 bases and J 10 bases, leaving 16 bases between the germline ends. The germline V gene encodes CDR1 SGHTS and CDR2 YDEGEE. The CDR3 contains 13 residues. CDR3 nucleotides: TGTGCCAGCAGCTCGGGGGGGCCAGCAGGAGCTTTCTTT. It specifies CASSSGGPAGAFF.

V is TRBV11-2 and J is TRBJ1-2; D ambiguous. Trimming left V 1 base short and J 8 bases short, with 8 bases between. This CDR3 spans 12 amino acids. Germline CDR1 SGHAT, CDR2 FQNNGV. The CDR3 DNA sequence: TGTGCCAGCAGCTTAGGAGCCTTGGGCTACACCTTC. Protein product: CASSLGALGYTF.

The chain combines TRBV11-3 with TRBJ2-1, with 10 bases identical to TRBD2. The junction had 22 bases not matched to a gene; V was cut back by 5 bases and J by 9 bases. The CDR3 is made up of 19 amino acids. From germline, CDR1 is SGHNT and CDR2 YENEEA. CDR3 region: CASSRRGTGTSARGSEQFF. The CDR3 DNA sequence: TGTGCCAGCAGCCGAAGGGGGACCGGGACTAGCGCCAGGGGGAGTGAGCAGTTCTTC.

DNA for the CDR3: TGTGCCAGCAGTGTCAGGGGCCCTTCCTACGAGCAGTACTTC. It yields the protein CASSVRGPSYEQYF. This chain joins TRBV2 and TRBJ2-7, with TRBD1 as a possible D gene (6 bases). The V gene lost 4 bases and the J gene lost 1 base, with 11 bases spanning the gap. Germline CDR1 and CDR2: SNHLY and FYNNEI. The CDR3 covers 14 residues.

The chain carries TRBV12-3 or TRBV12-4 and TRBJ2-1, with D unclear. The CDR3 runs 13 residues. Between the trimmed V and J ends, which lost 2 bases and 10 bases, there was a span of 12 bases. As DNA, the CDR3 is TGTGCCAGCAGTTTATCGCGGATCCGGGAGCAGTTCTTC. Encoded protein: CASSLSRIREQFF.

This clone appeared a few times. This chain uses TRBV7-2 with TRBJ1-5, with no clear D. Germline assignment: CDR1 SGHTA and CDR2 FQGNSA. Trimming stripped 0 bases from V and 5 bases from J, with 8 bases between. The CDR3 consists of 14 residues. As DNA, the CDR3 is TGTGCCAGCAGCTTAGCAGCATTATATCAGCCCCAGCATTTT. Protein sequence: CASSLAALYQPQHF.

This sequence joins TRBV7-9 and TRBJ1-1; D perhaps matches TRBD1 (6 bases). The germline CDR1 and CDR2 sequences are SEHNR and FQNEAQ (reference sequence). V was cut by 2 bases and J by 7 bases, with 17 bases left in between. The CDR3 length is 15 residues. The CDR3 protein is CASSLPGQGGVEAFF. The CDR3 DNA is TGTGCCAGCAGCTTACCGGGACAAGGCGGAGTTGAAGCTTTCTTT.

The V gene is TRBV4-2, the J gene TRBJ1-2, with 7 positions matching TRBD1. CDR1 LGHNA and CDR2 YNFKEQ come from the germline V gene. CDR3 length: 14 residues. Trimming cost V 2 bases and J 2 bases; bases outside gene matches: 2. The CDR3 region is CASSQTTGNYGYTF. CDR3 DNA sequence: TGTGCCAGCAGCCAAACGACAGGGAACTATGGCTACACCTTC.